These 22 T cell receptor beta chains were all obtained from the same sample, sequenced in a study of cytotoxic CD8 clonotypes in ibrutinib-treated CLL. Repertoires were generated with immunoSEQ multiplex PCR, while TCRdb's copy carries only in-frame clones and drops some. Of 130,000 to 150,000 clones in the sample, 79% are singletons; the top ten hold roughly 13%. Sequencing used PBMCs, obtained after 12 months of ibrutinib treatment. The origin of the receptors is a human donor with chronic lymphocytic leukemia.

The V gene is TRBV29-1, the J gene TRBJ1-1; D is possibly TRBD1 (5 bases). Germline V lookup: CDR1 SQVTM, CDR2 ANQGSEA. The CDR3 extends over 11 amino acids. Trimming pared 4 bases from V and 10 bases from J, leaving 13 bases between. Here the CDR3 DNA reads TGCAGCGTTGGGGACGGACGACGAGCTTTCTTT. Its protein is CSVGDGRRAFF.

J is TRBJ2-5 and V is TRBV11-3; D not certain. Germline values: CDR1 SGHNT, CDR2 YENEEA. V was shortened by 1 base and J by 1 base, with 7 bases between the two germline ends. The CDR3 is 14 residues long. The CDR3 protein is CASSLGVVQETQYF. Written as DNA, the CDR3 is TGTGCCAGCAGCTTAGGGGTAGTCCAAGAGACCCAGTACTTC.

The chain combines TRBV29-1 with TRBJ2-3, with D perhaps matching TRBD2 (6 bases). There are 15 residues in the CDR3. Germline CDR1 SQVTM, CDR2 ANQGSEA. V was shortened by 1 base and J by 1 base, with 12 bases between the two germline ends. DNA for the CDR3: TGCAGCGTTGAAGGGATACCTAGCGGCACAGATACGCAGTATTTT. This sequence encodes CSVEGIPSGTDTQYF.

The V call is TRBV27, the J call TRBJ1-2; D may be TRBD1 (6 bases). CDR1 and CDR2 from the germline V gene are MNHEY and SMNVEV (reference sequence). This CDR3 spans 16 amino acids. With 5 bases removed from V and 7 bases from J, the gap between germline ends came to 23 bases. Written as DNA, the CDR3 is TGTGCCAGCAGTCTAACTTCCCCAGGGGCCCCAGGTGGCTACACCTTC. It yields the protein CASSLTSPGAPGGYTF.

This rearrangement joins TRBV7-9 to TRBJ2-2; no clear D gene. CDR3 length: 13 amino acids. CDR1 SEHNR and CDR2 FQNEAQ come from the germline V gene (reference sequence). Trimming took off 1 base at V and 6 bases at J, with 6 bases between the two ends. The chain's CDR3 is CASSLGAPGELFF. CDR3 sequence (DNA): TGTGCCAGCAGCTTAGGGGCGCCCGGGGAGCTGTTTTTT.

V usage is TRBV7-9 and J usage is TRBJ2-7; no clear D gene. The germline gives CDR1 SEHNR, CDR2 FQNEAQ (reference sequence). Between the trimmed V and J ends, which lost 5 bases and 4 bases, there was a span of 12 bases. This CDR3 has 13 amino acids. The CDR3 is CASSHDSSYEQYF. As DNA, the CDR3 is TGTGCCAGCAGCCACGACTCGTCGTACGAGCAGTACTTC. Using reference TRBV7-9 and TRBJ2-7 for the parts outside the CDR3, the full variable domain is DTGVSQNPRHKITKRGQNVTFRCDPISEHNRLYWYRQTLGQGPEFLTYFQNEAQLEKSRLLSDRFSAERPKGSFSTLEIQRTEQGDSAMYLCASSHDSSYEQYFGPGTRLTVT.

This chain joins TRBV21-1 and TRBJ2-7; TRBD2 is the table's D call, not checked against the DNA. TRBV21-1 is a pseudogene segment. The CDR3 consists of 16 residues. CDR3 loop: CASSKGSRLRPYEQYF. DNA for the CDR3: TGTGCCAGCAGCAAAGGTTCAAGATTGCGGCCCTACGAGCAGTACTTC.

V usage is TRBV15 and J usage is TRBJ2-5; perhaps TRBD2 as D (5 bases). In germline, CDR1 is LNHNV, CDR2 YYDKDF (reference sequence). Trimming shortened V by 0 bases and J by 3 bases, and 14 bases separated the two germline ends. This CDR3 comprises 16 residues. In nucleotides, the CDR3 is TGTGCCACCAGCAGAGATATGTATTCGGGGAAAGAGACCCAGTACTTC. Protein: CATSRDMYSGKETQYF. The full variable domain, its missing parts supplied by reference TRBV15 and TRBJ2-5, is DAMVIQNPRYQVTQFGKPVTLSCSQTLNHNVMYWYQQKSSQAPKLLFHYYDKDFNNEADTPDNFQSRRPNTSFCFLDIRSPGLGDTAMYLCATSRDMYSGKETQYFGPGTRLLVL.

The V call is TRBV11-1, the J call TRBJ2-7, with a tentative D call TRBD2 (6 bases). V was cut by 3 bases and J by 6 bases, with 12 bases left in between. Germline V gene lookup returns CDR1 SGHAT and CDR2 FQDESV (reference sequence). The CDR3 consists of 13 residues. The CDR3 bases are TGTGCCAGCAGCTTTCAGGAGGGGCTCGAGCAGTACTTC. Translating gives CASSFQEGLEQYF.

The chain has TRBV2 and TRBJ2-2; D may be TRBD1 (5 bases). V shed 3 bases and J shed 1 base, with 9 bases lying between them. CDR3 length: 15 residues. Looked up from germline, CDR1 is SNHLY and CDR2 is FYNNEI. CDR3 loop: CASSERQGNTGELFF. CDR3 DNA sequence: TGTGCCAGCAGTGAGCGGCAGGGGAACACCGGGGAGCTGTTTTTT.

This clone has a count of ten or more. The CDR3 loop is CASSSPSAQGSYEQYF. CDR3 nucleotide sequence: TGCGCCAGCAGTTCTCCCTCGGCTCAGGGATCCTACGAGCAGTACTTC. The chain combines TRBV5-1 with TRBJ2-7; D is perhaps TRBD1 (5 bases). CDR1 is SGHRS, CDR2 YFSETQ, per germline. Trimming left V 5 bases short and J 1 base short, with 19 bases between. The CDR3 sequence is 16 residues long.

The chain has TRBV11-3 and TRBJ2-3; the D is unclear. CDR1 and CDR2 (germline): SGHNT, YENEEA. Trimming removed 4 bases from V and 1 base from J, with 9 bases in between. CDR3 length: 14 residues. The CDR3 loop is CASSSPGRTDTQYF. The DNA for the CDR3 is TGTGCCAGCAGCTCACCTGGGCGCACAGATACGCAGTATTTT.

The chain employs TRBV29-1 and TRBJ1-2, with TRBD1 identical over 7 bases. Germline loops: CDR1 SQVTM, CDR2 ANQGSEA. The CDR3 is 13 residues long. V shed 7 bases, J shed 4 bases, and the junction held 9 bases outside the gene matches. The CDR3: CSGGDRAVYGYTF. DNA of the CDR3: TGCAGCGGAGGCGACAGGGCAGTCTATGGCTACACCTTC.

This chain uses TRBV10-2 with TRBJ2-3, with D perhaps given as TRBD1 or TRBD2 (5 bases each). CDR3 length: 15 residues. CDR1 and CDR2 from the germline V gene are WSHSY and SAAADI. Trimming removed 6 bases at V and 4 bases at J, with 17 bases between. CDR3: CASRPGPTSSDTQYF. DNA for the CDR3: TGCGCCAGCAGGCCGGGACCTACCTCGTCAGATACGCAGTATTTT.

The chain joins TRBV29-1 to TRBJ2-1; D is uncertain. CDR1 and CDR2 (germline): SQVTM, ANQGSEA. Trimming left V 4 bases short and J 10 bases short, with 11 bases between. The CDR3 is 11 amino acids. CDR3 DNA: TGCAGCGTTGTAGGAGTCGAGGAGCAGTTCTTC. Translating it yields CSVVGVEEQFF.

The chain carries TRBV2 and TRBJ1-2; D is uncertain. In germline, CDR1 is SNHLY, CDR2 FYNNEI. The CDR3 is 15 residues long. V was clipped by 4 bases and J by 0 bases, with 12 bases between them. The CDR3 coding sequence is TGTGCCAGCAGTGGACTGTTAAGGGCTAACTATGGCTACACCTTC. As protein: CASSGLLRANYGYTF. The variable domain in full, completed from reference TRBV2 and TRBJ1-2, reads EPEVTQTPSHQVTQMGQEVILRCVPISNHLYFYWYRQILGQKVEFLVSFYNNEISEKSEIFDDQFSVERPDGSNFTLKIRSTKLEDSAMYFCASSGLLRANYGYTFGSGTRLTVV.

The CDR3: CASSAIPGTGGWYEQYF. The DNA of the CDR3 is TGTGCCAGCAGTGCGATTCCCGGGACAGGGGGTTGGTACGAGCAGTACTTC. The V gene is TRBV6-1, the J gene TRBJ2-7, with 11 nucleotides matching TRBD1. CDR1 and CDR2 from the germline V gene are MNHNS and SASEGT. The CDR3 runs to 17 residues. V shed 4 bases and J 4 bases; nucleotides not matched to a gene: 12.

This chain connects TRBV27 to TRBJ1-3; D not certain. This CDR3 is 16 amino acids long. CDR1 and CDR2 (germline): MNHEY, SMNVEV (reference sequence). Trimming removed 0 bases at V and 2 bases at J, with 11 bases between. The CDR3 spells CASSLSGPKAGNTIYF. The DNA of the CDR3 is TGTGCCAGCAGTTTATCGGGCCCTAAGGCTGGAAACACCATATATTTT.

The rearrangement joins TRBV11-2 to TRBJ1-5; weak D call: TRBD1 (6 bases). Germline V gene data show CDR1 as SGHAT and CDR2 as FQNNGV. V lost 4 bases and J 4 bases, leaving 14 bases between the germline ends. The CDR3 loop spans 15 amino acids. The CDR3 spells CASSSGNRVNQPQHF. Written as DNA, the CDR3 is TGTGCCAGCAGCTCAGGGAACAGGGTGAATCAGCCCCAGCATTTT.

V usage is TRBV5-1 and J usage is TRBJ2-7; the match to TRBD2 covers 16 bases. CDR3 length: 18 residues. V dropped 3 bases and J dropped 1; count of bases not matched to a gene: 7. The germline V gene has CDR1 SGHRS and CDR2 YFSETQ. For the CDR3, the DNA is TGCGCCAGCAGCTGGACCCCGGGACTAGCGGGAGGGTCCTACGAGCAGTACTTC. It yields the protein CASSWTPGLAGGSYEQYF.

V is TRBV5-5 and J is TRBJ1-1; 10 nucleotides match TRBD1. The CDR3 sequence is 13 residues long. CDR1 is SGHKS, CDR2 YYEKEE, per germline (reference sequence). With 4 bases clipped from V and 6 bases from J, the junction kept 3 bases outside the gene matches. CDR3 sequence: CASSPGQGPEAFF. The CDR3 coding sequence is TGTGCCAGCAGCCCGGGACAGGGGCCTGAAGCTTTCTTT.

The chain carries TRBV7-8 and TRBJ2-7; D is perhaps TRBD2 (7 bases). The CDR3 loop spans 16 amino acids. The ends were cut back, 7 bases at V and 8 bases at J, with 27 bases in the middle. Germline V gene sequence: CDR1 SGHVS, CDR2 FQNEAQ. The CDR3 here is CASTTPGRGSGFKQYF. The CDR3 nucleotides read TGTGCCAGCACCACACCGGGGAGGGGGTCGGGATTCAAGCAGTACTTC. Together with reference TRBV7-8 and TRBJ2-7, the CDR3 gives the full variable domain: GAGVSQSPRYKVAKRGQDVALRCDPISGHVSLFWYQQALGQGPEFLTYFQNEAQLDKSGLPSDRFFAERPEGSVSTLKIQRTQQEDSAVYLCASTTPGRGSGFKQYFGPGTRLTVT.